Following are 3 T cell receptor beta chains from one sample sequenced in a study of blood T cells in healthy people across ages. A second PCR, run for roughly 7 to 11 cycles, used a sample-barcoded 5' primer plus a J-beta primer mix. MiXCR, applied by TCRdb to the 5' RACE reads, yields one record per CDR3 protein. The sample has approximately 800,000 distinct CDR3 sequences, around half seen once; the top ten hold 15% to 20%. Material: blood. The receptors were gathered from a man at least 80 years old in good health.

This rearrangement joins TRBV4-1 to TRBJ1-1, with 10 bases aligning to TRBD1. Germline V lookup: CDR1 MGHRA, CDR2 YSYEKL. CDR3 length: 14 amino acids. The V gene end was trimmed by 5 bases and the J gene end by 6 bases; junction bases not matched to a gene: 6. CDR3 sequence: CASSEDRGRAEAFF. The CDR3 coding sequence is TGCGCCAGCAGCGAGGACAGGGGGAGGGCTGAAGCTTTCTTT.

The rearrangement joins TRBV20-1 to TRBJ2-3; no definite D call. The length of the CDR3 is 10 residues. Trimming shortened V by 6 bases and J by 8 bases, and 9 bases separated the two germline ends. From germline, CDR1 is DFQATT and CDR2 SNEGSKA (reference sequence). As DNA, the CDR3 is TGCAGTGCCGGTTTCGGTACGCAGTATTTT. Protein: CSAGFGTQYF.

Concerning this clonotype itself: A read error may be the cause here, since a much bigger clone is one base away. This chain links TRBV12-3 or TRBV12-4 with TRBJ1-4; D is ambiguous. The CDR3 has 12 amino acids. The CDR3 reads CASSFSRVKPFF. The CDR3 DNA reads TGTGCCAGCAGTTTTAGTCGGGTAAAACCGTTTTTT.